This T cell receptor (beta chain) was captured by sequencing in a study of cytomegalovirus exposure and HLA in healthy donors. Points on this clone: What it binds is not known.

General observations from the study: Later work showed greater clonal expansion in HLA-associated TCR beta chains than in equally common others. Researchers reported in a later analysis that a missense DCLRE1C variant was tied to TCR beta V- and J-gene trimming.

There are 12 residues in the CDR3. Germline CDR1 is KGHSH and CDR2 is LQKENI. V was trimmed by 6 bases and J by 1 base, leaving 6 bases between them. PCR involved 60 Vbeta and 13 Jbeta primers. Assay: immunoSEQ multiplex PCR; the TCRdb copy retains only in-frame clones and omits some. This table has about 160,000 clones, around three quarters appearing once. The source is a man under 40 in good health and CMV-seropositive. This sequence joins TRBV18 and TRBJ1-1; D call uncertain. The sample consisted of PBMCs. The CDR3 sequence is CASSRENTEAFF. The CDR3 DNA reads as TGTGCCAGCTCCCGAGAGAACACTGAAGCTTTCTTT. Filled out from reference TRBV18 and TRBJ1-1, the complete variable domain reads NAGVMQNPRHLVRRRGQEARLRCSPMKGHSHVYWYRQLPEEGLKFMVYLQKENIIDESGMPKERFSAEFPKEGPSILRIQQVVRGDSAAYFCASSRENTEAFFGQGTRLTVV.